This section outlines one T cell receptor beta chain sequence together with its context. Its antigen is not identified. The sample is drawn from a study of OX40 agonist ivuxolimab in advanced cancers. Study-wide points: Partial responders at 0.1-3.0 mg/kg had among the lowest clonal expansion.

The CDR3 sequence is 14 residues long. CDR1 is MNHNS, CDR2 SASEGT, per germline. The V and J ends lost 6 bases and 0 bases, in that order; junction bases with no gene match: 4. Some clones are missing from TCRdb's copy, which holds only in-frame ones; the method was immunoSEQ multiplex PCR. In the table there are approximately 62,000 clones, 70% to 90% of which are singletons. Sequencing was performed on CD4+ or CD8+ T cells sorted from blood, taken in a trial of the OX40 agonist ivuxolimab. This TCR derives from an adult with an advanced solid tumor such as melanoma, head and neck, liver or kidney cancer. The gene calls are TRBV6-1 and TRBJ1-1, with TRBD1 matching over 7 bases. CDR3 DNA: TGTGCCAGCAGACGGGACAGCCTGAACACTGAAGCTTTCTTT. Protein sequence: CASRRDSLNTEAFF.